A selection of T cell receptor beta chains follows, all from one sample in a study of blood T cell repertoires in COVID-19. Libraries were prepared by immunoSEQ multiplex PCR; TCRdb keeps only in-frame clonotypes and omits some of them. This table holds about 120,000 clones, approximately 90% found once. Sequencing used peripheral blood. Receptors were obtained from a human donor with active COVID-19. The donor label of this sample is uncertain. CDR3s include the opening cysteine and the closing phenylalanine or tryptophan. The order of the fields is clone size, D gene, J gene, V gene, CDR3 protein, CDR3 DNA. The D gene is left open where the match is weak. Clone size, where shown, is once, few, many, or a class for clones that have expanded.

clone size: NA; D gene: TRBD1; J gene: TRBJ1-4; V gene: TRBV15; CDR3 protein: CATSPRGGMNEKLFF; CDR3 DNA: TGTGCCACCAGCCCTCGAGGGGGCATGAATGAAAAACTGTTTTTT
clone size: NA; D gene: NA; J gene: TRBJ2-7; V gene: TRBV27; CDR3 protein: CASSLGPPDALPLYEQYF; CDR3 DNA: TGTGCCAGCAGTTTGGGCCCCCCGGATGCGTTACCCCTCTACGAGCAGTACTTC
clone size: NA; D gene: NA; J gene: TRBJ2-1; V gene: TRBV7-3; CDR3 protein: CASSLVQGLGNEQFF; CDR3 DNA: TGTGCCAGCAGCTTAGTGCAGGGGCTAGGGAATGAGCAGTTCTTC
clone size: NA; D gene: NA; J gene: TRBJ2-5; V gene: TRBV29-1; CDR3 protein: CSVGSGPETQYF; CDR3 DNA: TGCAGCGTTGGAAGCGGGCCGGAGACCCAGTACTTC
clone size: NA; D gene: TRBD1; J gene: TRBJ1-6; V gene: TRBV27; CDR3 protein: CASSPGTGGRSPLHF; CDR3 DNA: TGTGCCAGCAGTCCCGGGACAGGTGGGAGGTCACCCCTCCACTTT
clone size: once; D gene: TRBD1; J gene: TRBJ1-1; V gene: TRBV7-6; CDR3 protein: CASSHTTGDTEAFF; CDR3 DNA: TGTGCCAGCAGCCACACGACAGGGGACACTGAAGCTTTCTTT
clone size: NA; D gene: TRBD1; J gene: TRBJ2-4; V gene: TRBV7-9; CDR3 protein: CASSFRTGGGNIQYF; CDR3 DNA: TGTGCCAGCAGCTTTAGGACAGGGGGCGGTAACATTCAGTACTTC
clone size: once; D gene: NA; J gene: TRBJ1-2; V gene: TRBV18; CDR3 protein: CASSPPRQYGYTF; CDR3 DNA: TGTGCCAGCTCACCACCAAGACAGTATGGCTACACCTTC
clone size: NA; D gene: TRBD1; J gene: TRBJ1-1; V gene: TRBV2; CDR3 protein: CASRDRENTEAFF; CDR3 DNA: TGTGCCAGCAGAGACAGGGAGAACACTGAAGCTTTCTTT
clone size: NA; D gene: TRBD1; J gene: TRBJ2-7; V gene: TRBV9; CDR3 protein: CASSVETGAYEQYF; CDR3 DNA: TGTGCCAGCAGCGTAGAAACAGGGGCCTACGAGCAGTACTTC
clone size: NA; D gene: TRBD1; J gene: TRBJ2-3; V gene: TRBV5-1; CDR3 protein: CASSTRGPADTQYF; CDR3 DNA: TGCGCCAGCAGCACTAGGGGGCCCGCAGATACGCAGTATTTT
clone size: once; D gene: TRBD1; J gene: TRBJ2-7; V gene: TRBV7-9; CDR3 protein: CASSLGQGRSYEQYF; CDR3 DNA: TGTGCCAGCAGCCTCGGACAGGGGCGGTCCTATGAGCAGTACTTC
clone size: once; D gene: TRBD1; J gene: TRBJ1-2; V gene: TRBV28; CDR3 protein: CASSFRQGLAASVYTF; CDR3 DNA: TGTGCCAGCAGTTTCAGACAGGGTTTGGCTGCTTCAGTCTACACCTTC
clone size: NA; D gene: TRBD1; J gene: TRBJ2-1; V gene: TRBV5-6; CDR3 protein: CASSFPGQGIRFDYNEQFF; CDR3 DNA: TGTGCCAGCAGCTTCCCGGGACAGGGAATCCGGTTCGACTACAATGAGCAGTTCTTC
clone size: NA; D gene: TRBD1; J gene: TRBJ1-2; V gene: TRBV28; CDR3 protein: CASSSNRQRQGVYTF; CDR3 DNA: TGTGCCAGCAGTTCCAACCGACAGCGACAGGGGGTTTACACCTTC
clone size: NA; D gene: TRBD2; J gene: TRBJ2-3; V gene: TRBV9; CDR3 protein: CASSVGGTSADTQYF; CDR3 DNA: TGTGCCAGCAGCGTAGGTGGGACTAGCGCAGATACGCAGTATTTT
clone size: NA; D gene: NA; J gene: TRBJ2-1; V gene: TRBV30; CDR3 protein: CAWSVSGVKQFF; CDR3 DNA: TGTGCCTGGAGTGTATCGGGGGTCAAGCAGTTCTTC
clone size: once; D gene: NA; J gene: TRBJ1-6; V gene: TRBV27; CDR3 protein: CASSLRVGGTATSPLHF; CDR3 DNA: TGTGCCAGCAGTTTACGGGTCGGAGGAACGGCAACTTCACCCCTCCACTTT
clone size: NA; D gene: TRBD1; J gene: TRBJ2-7; V gene: TRBV30; CDR3 protein: CAWSPTPRRDRAREQYF; CDR3 DNA: TGTGCCTGGAGCCCGACCCCTCGCCGGGACAGGGCGCGGGAGCAGTACTTC
clone size: NA; D gene: TRBD1; J gene: TRBJ1-2; V gene: TRBV4-1; CDR3 protein: CASSQEDYGTGLGYTF; CDR3 DNA: TGCGCCAGCAGCCAAGAGGATTATGGGACAGGTTTGGGCTACACCTTC
clone size: few; D gene: NA; J gene: TRBJ2-7; V gene: TRBV4-3; CDR3 protein: CASSQDRQGAYEQYF; CDR3 DNA: TGCGCCAGCAGCCAAGATCGCCAAGGGGCCTACGAGCAGTACTTC
clone size: few; D gene: NA; J gene: TRBJ1-6; V gene: TRBV14; CDR3 protein: CASSQDSSGWNSPLHF; CDR3 DNA: TGTGCCAGCAGCCAAGATTCGTCAGGGTGGAATTCACCCCTCCACTTT
clone size: NA; D gene: NA; J gene: TRBJ1-2; V gene: TRBV23-1; CDR3 protein: CASSSQGYGYTF; CDR3 DNA: TGCGCCAGCAGTTCGCAGGGATATGGCTACACCTTC
clone size: NA; D gene: NA; J gene: TRBJ2-7; V gene: TRBV12-3/TRBV12-4; CDR3 protein: CASSLLQGYEQYF; CDR3 DNA: TGTGCCAGCAGTCTACTACAGGGTTACGAGCAGTACTTC
clone size: NA; D gene: NA; J gene: TRBJ1-1; V gene: TRBV30; CDR3 protein: CAWSVGSRGEAFF; CDR3 DNA: TGTGCCTGGAGTGTTGGATCCCGCGGTGAAGCTTTCTTT
clone size: NA; D gene: NA; J gene: TRBJ2-2; V gene: TRBV10-2; CDR3 protein: CASSERLNTGELFF; CDR3 DNA: TGCGCCAGCAGTGAGCGACTGAACACCGGGGAGCTGTTTTTT
clone size: NA; D gene: NA; J gene: TRBJ1-1; V gene: TRBV6-5; CDR3 protein: CASSYRKWAEAGAFF; CDR3 DNA: TGTGCCAGCAGTTACCGCAAATGGGCAGAAGCAGGGGCTTTCTTT
clone size: NA; D gene: TRBD2; J gene: TRBJ2-7; V gene: TRBV4-3; CDR3 protein: CASSQVFGTSSHEQYF; CDR3 DNA: TGCGCCAGCAGCCAAGTCTTCGGGACTAGCTCCCACGAGCAGTACTTC
clone size: NA; D gene: TRBD2; J gene: TRBJ2-2; V gene: TRBV7-2; CDR3 protein: CASSPWGGSTGELFF; CDR3 DNA: TGTGCCAGCAGCCCTTGGGGGGGGAGCACCGGGGAGCTGTTTTTT
clone size: NA; D gene: NA; J gene: TRBJ2-3; V gene: TRBV9; CDR3 protein: CASSVSGARTDTQYF; CDR3 DNA: TGTGCCAGCAGCGTGTCAGGGGCAAGAACAGATACGCAGTATTTT
clone size: many; D gene: NA; J gene: TRBJ2-6; V gene: TRBV2; CDR3 protein: CASSLSGANVLTF; CDR3 DNA: TGTGCCAGCAGTTTATCTGGGGCCAACGTCCTGACTTTC
clone size: NA; D gene: NA; J gene: TRBJ1-1; V gene: TRBV5-1; CDR3 protein: CASSSGNMNTEAFF; CDR3 DNA: TGCGCCAGCAGCTCGGGGAACATGAACACTGAAGCTTTCTTT
clone size: NA; D gene: TRBD1; J gene: TRBJ1-1; V gene: TRBV10-3; CDR3 protein: CAISGDSVNTEAFF; CDR3 DNA: TGTGCCATCAGTGGGGACAGCGTGAACACTGAAGCTTTCTTT
clone size: NA; D gene: NA; J gene: TRBJ1-4; V gene: TRBV25-1; CDR3 protein: CASSGGLGEKLFF; CDR3 DNA: TGTGCCAGCAGCGGGGGGTTGGGGGAAAAACTGTTTTTT
clone size: once; D gene: NA; J gene: TRBJ2-3; V gene: TRBV5-4; CDR3 protein: CASSFGGIRLIPDTQYF; CDR3 DNA: TGTGCCAGCAGCTTCGGGGGTATCCGACTCATCCCAGATACGCAGTATTTT
clone size: NA; D gene: TRBD2; J gene: TRBJ2-1; V gene: TRBV5-1; CDR3 protein: CASSLVISGGYYNEQFF; CDR3 DNA: TGCGCCAGCAGCTTGGTAATTAGCGGGGGCTATTACAATGAGCAGTTCTTC
clone size: NA; D gene: NA; J gene: TRBJ1-1; V gene: TRBV3-1/TRBV3-2; CDR3 protein: CASSPGLITEAFF; CDR3 DNA: TGTGCCAGCAGTCCCGGACTTATCACTGAAGCTTTCTTT
clone size: NA; D gene: TRBD1; J gene: TRBJ2-1; V gene: TRBV7-8; CDR3 protein: CASSLFEGTAFNEQFF; CDR3 DNA: TGTGCCAGCAGCTTATTCGAGGGGACAGCTTTCAATGAGCAGTTCTTC
clone size: NA; D gene: NA; J gene: TRBJ1-4; V gene: TRBV7-2; CDR3 protein: CASSSQGFNEKLFF; CDR3 DNA: TGTGCCAGCAGTTCGCAGGGGTTTAATGAAAAACTGTTTTTT
clone size: many; D gene: NA; J gene: TRBJ1-4; V gene: TRBV2; CDR3 protein: CASSGTSNEKLFF; CDR3 DNA: TGTGCCAGCAGCGGGACATCCAATGAAAAACTGTTTTTT
clone size: NA; D gene: NA; J gene: TRBJ2-1; V gene: TRBV27; CDR3 protein: CASSQYPQGLSSYNEQFF; CDR3 DNA: TGTGCCAGCAGTCAATACCCCCAGGGTCTGAGCTCCTACAATGAGCAGTTCTTC
clone size: NA; D gene: NA; J gene: TRBJ1-1; V gene: TRBV12-3/TRBV12-4; CDR3 protein: CASSLAGQEAFF; CDR3 DNA: TGTGCCAGCAGTTTAGCGGGCCAGGAAGCTTTCTTT
clone size: NA; D gene: NA; J gene: TRBJ2-7; V gene: TRBV3-1/TRBV3-2; CDR3 protein: CASSKTTGREGEQYF; CDR3 DNA: TGTGCCAGCAGCAAGACGACAGGGCGGGAAGGCGAGCAGTACTTC
clone size: NA; D gene: NA; J gene: TRBJ2-2; V gene: TRBV19; CDR3 protein: CASTRDTGELFF; CDR3 DNA: TGTGCCAGTACTCGGGACACCGGGGAGCTGTTTTTT
clone size: once; D gene: NA; J gene: TRBJ2-3; V gene: TRBV6-6; CDR3 protein: CASSYGRGLGTDTQYF; CDR3 DNA: TGTGCCAGCAGTTACGGTAGGGGTCTGGGCACAGATACGCAGTATTTT
clone size: NA; D gene: NA; J gene: TRBJ1-2; V gene: TRBV9; CDR3 protein: CASSVGGFRRDGYTF; CDR3 DNA: TGTGCCAGCAGCGTAGGGGGATTCCGGAGGGATGGCTACACCTTC
clone size: NA; D gene: NA; J gene: TRBJ1-6; V gene: TRBV19; CDR3 protein: CASSANRRGESPLHF; CDR3 DNA: TGTGCCAGTAGCGCAAATCGGAGGGGCGAATCACCCCTCCACTTT
clone size: NA; D gene: TRBD1; J gene: TRBJ1-1; V gene: TRBV7-9; CDR3 protein: CASSDRGHTEAFF; CDR3 DNA: TGTGCCAGCAGCGACAGGGGGCATACTGAAGCTTTCTTT